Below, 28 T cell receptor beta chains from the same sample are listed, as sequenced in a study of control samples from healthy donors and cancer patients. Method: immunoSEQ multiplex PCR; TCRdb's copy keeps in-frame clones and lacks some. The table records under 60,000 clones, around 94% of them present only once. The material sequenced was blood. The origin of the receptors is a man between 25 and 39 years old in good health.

CDR3 DNA: TGTGCCAGCAGCCCCGGGACAGGAAACAATCAGCCCCAGCATTTT. Encoded protein: CASSPGTGNNQPQHF. The chain uses TRBV7-9 and TRBJ1-5, with 8 bases fitting TRBD1. This CDR3 comprises 15 residues. The germline CDR1 and CDR2 sequences are SEHNR and FQNEAQ (reference sequence). Trimming took 5 bases from V and 3 from J; bases not matched to a gene: 6. Looking up the rest from reference TRBV7-9 and TRBJ1-5 gives the full variable domain: DTGVSQNPRHKITKRGQNVTFRCDPISEHNRLYWYRQTLGQGPEFLTYFQNEAQLEKSRLLSDRFSAERPKGSFSTLEIQRTEQGDSAMYLCASSPGTGNNQPQHFGDGTRLSIL.

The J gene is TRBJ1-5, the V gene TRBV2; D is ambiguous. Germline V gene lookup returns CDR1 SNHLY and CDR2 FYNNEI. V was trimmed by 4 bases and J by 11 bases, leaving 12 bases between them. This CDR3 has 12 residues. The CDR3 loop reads CASSAPPMAQHF. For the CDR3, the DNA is TGTGCCAGCAGTGCGCCACCTATGGCCCAGCATTTT.

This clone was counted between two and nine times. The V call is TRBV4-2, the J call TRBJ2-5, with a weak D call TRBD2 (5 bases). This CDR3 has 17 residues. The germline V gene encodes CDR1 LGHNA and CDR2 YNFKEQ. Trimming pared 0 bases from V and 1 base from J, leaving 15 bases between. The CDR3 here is CASSQDLGLARQETQYF. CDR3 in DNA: TGTGCCAGCAGCCAAGATTTAGGACTCGCCCGCCAAGAGACCCAGTACTTC.

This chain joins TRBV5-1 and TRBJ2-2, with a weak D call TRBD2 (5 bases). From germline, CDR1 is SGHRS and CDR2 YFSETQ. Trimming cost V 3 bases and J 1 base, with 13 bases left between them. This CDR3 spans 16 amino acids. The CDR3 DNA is TGCGCCAGCAGCTCCCCGGTCGGAGGGAACACCGGGGAGCTGTTTTTT. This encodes CASSSPVGGNTGELFF.

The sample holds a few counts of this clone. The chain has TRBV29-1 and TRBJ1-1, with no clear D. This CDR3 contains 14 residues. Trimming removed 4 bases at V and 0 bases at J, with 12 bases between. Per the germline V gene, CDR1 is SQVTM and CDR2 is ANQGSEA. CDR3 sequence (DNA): TGCAGCGTTGGCCCCGCTAAGATGAACACTGAAGCTTTCTTT. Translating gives CSVGPAKMNTEAFF.

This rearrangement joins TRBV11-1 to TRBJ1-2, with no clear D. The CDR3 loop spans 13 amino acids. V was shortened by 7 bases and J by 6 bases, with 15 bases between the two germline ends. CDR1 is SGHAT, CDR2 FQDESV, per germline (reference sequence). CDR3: CASTNSETDGYTF. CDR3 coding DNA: TGTGCCAGCACCAACAGCGAAACCGATGGCTACACCTTC.

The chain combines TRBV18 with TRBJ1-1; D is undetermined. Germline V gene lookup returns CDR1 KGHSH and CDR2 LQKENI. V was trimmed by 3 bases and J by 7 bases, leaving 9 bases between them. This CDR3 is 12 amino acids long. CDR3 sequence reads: CASSPRRDEAFF. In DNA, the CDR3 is TGTGCCAGCTCACCGCGACGGGATGAAGCTTTCTTT.

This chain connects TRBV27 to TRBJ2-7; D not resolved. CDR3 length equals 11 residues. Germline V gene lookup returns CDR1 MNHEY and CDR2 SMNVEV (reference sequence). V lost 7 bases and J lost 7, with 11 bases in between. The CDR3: CASTLVLEQYF. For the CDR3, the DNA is TGTGCCAGCACCTTAGTCTTGGAGCAGTACTTC.

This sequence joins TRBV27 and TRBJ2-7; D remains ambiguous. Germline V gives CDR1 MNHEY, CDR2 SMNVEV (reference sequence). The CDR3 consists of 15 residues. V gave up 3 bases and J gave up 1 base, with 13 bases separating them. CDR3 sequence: CASSFGNLGSYEQYF. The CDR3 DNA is TGTGCCAGCAGTTTTGGGAATCTAGGGTCCTACGAGCAGTACTTC.

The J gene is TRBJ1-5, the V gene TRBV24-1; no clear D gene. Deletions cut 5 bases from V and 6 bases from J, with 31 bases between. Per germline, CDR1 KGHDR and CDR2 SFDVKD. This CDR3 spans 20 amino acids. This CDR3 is CATSVTRVLLVIGEGQPQHF. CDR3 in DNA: TGTGCCACCAGTGTAACAAGGGTTTTGTTGGTTATCGGCGAAGGTCAGCCCCAGCATTTT.

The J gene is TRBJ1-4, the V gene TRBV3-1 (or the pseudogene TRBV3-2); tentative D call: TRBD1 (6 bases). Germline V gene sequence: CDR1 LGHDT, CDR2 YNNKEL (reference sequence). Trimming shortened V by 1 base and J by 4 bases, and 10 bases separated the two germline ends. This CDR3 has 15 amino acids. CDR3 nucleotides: TGTGCCAGCAGCCAAGGGGGGCCTTTTAATGAAAAACTGTTTTTT. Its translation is CASSQGGPFNEKLFF.

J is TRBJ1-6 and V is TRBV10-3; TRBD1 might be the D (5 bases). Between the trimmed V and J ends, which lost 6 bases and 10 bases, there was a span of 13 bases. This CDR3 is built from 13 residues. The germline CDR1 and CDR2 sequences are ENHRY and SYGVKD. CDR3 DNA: TGTGCCATCAGGCCACAGGTCGTATCACCCCTCCACTTT. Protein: CAIRPQVVSPLHF.

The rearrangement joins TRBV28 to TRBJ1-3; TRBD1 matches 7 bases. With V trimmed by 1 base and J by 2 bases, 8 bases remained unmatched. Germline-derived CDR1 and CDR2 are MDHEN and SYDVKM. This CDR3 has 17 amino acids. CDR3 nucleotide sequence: TGTGCCAGCAGTTTATTACGAACAGGGGCAGCTGGAAACACCATATATTTT. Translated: CASSLLRTGAAGNTIYF.

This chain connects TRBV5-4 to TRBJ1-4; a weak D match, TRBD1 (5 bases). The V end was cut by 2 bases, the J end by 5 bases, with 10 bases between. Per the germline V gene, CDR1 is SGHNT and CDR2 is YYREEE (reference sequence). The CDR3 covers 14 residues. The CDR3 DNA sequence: TGTGCCAGCAGCTTACGGGGGGTGAATGAAAAACTGTTTTTT. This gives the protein CASSLRGVNEKLFF. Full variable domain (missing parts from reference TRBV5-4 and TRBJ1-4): ETGVTQSPTHLIKTRGQQVTLRCSSQSGHNTVSWYQQALGQGPQFIFQYYREEENGRGNFPPRFSGLQFPNYSSELNVNALELDDSALYLCASSLRGVNEKLFFGSGTQLSVL.

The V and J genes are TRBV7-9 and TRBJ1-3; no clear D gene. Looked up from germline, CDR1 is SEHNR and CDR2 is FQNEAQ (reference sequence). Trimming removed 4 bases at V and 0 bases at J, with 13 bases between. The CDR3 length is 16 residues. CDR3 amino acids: CASSSLLTGSGNTIYF. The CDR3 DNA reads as TGTGCCAGCAGCTCACTCCTTACCGGCTCTGGAAACACCATATATTTT.

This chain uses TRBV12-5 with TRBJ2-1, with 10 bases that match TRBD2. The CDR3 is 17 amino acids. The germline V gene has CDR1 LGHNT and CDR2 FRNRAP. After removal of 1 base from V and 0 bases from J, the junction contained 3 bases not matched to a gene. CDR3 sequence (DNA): TGTGCTAGTGGTTTGGCGGGACTAGCGAGCTCCTACAATGAGCAGTTCTTC. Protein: CASGLAGLASSYNEQFF.

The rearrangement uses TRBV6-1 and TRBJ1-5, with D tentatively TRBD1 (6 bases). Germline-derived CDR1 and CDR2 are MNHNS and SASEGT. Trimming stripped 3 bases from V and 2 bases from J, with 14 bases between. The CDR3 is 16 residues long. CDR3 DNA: TGTGCCAGCAGTGAGAACAGGGCGCGTGGCAATCAGCCCCAGCATTTT. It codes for CASSENRARGNQPQHF.

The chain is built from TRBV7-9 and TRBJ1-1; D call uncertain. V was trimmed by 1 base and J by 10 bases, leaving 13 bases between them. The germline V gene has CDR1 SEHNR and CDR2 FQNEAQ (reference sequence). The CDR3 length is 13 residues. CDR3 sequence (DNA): TGTGCCAGCAGCTTAGGTGGGTCTCCGAGAGCTTTCTTT. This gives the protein CASSLGGSPRAFF.

The CDR3 reads CASIKKGLFKEETQYF. The CDR3 DNA sequence: TGTGCCAGCATCAAAAAGGGTCTATTTAAGGAAGAGACCCAGTACTTC. The chain has TRBV5-6 and TRBJ2-5; unclear D gene. Trimming removed 6 bases at V and 3 bases at J, with 21 bases between. The CDR3 is 16 residues long. CDR1 is SGHDT and CDR2 is YYEEEE in the germline V gene.

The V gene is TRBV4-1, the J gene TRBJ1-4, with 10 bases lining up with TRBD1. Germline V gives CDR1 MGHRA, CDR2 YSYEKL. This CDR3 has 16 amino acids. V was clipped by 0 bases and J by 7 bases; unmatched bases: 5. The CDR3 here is CASSQDPGQGREKLFF. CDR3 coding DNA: TGCGCCAGCAGCCAAGATCCGGGACAGGGGCGTGAAAAACTGTTTTTT.

The CDR3 sequence: CARPGPYEQYF. The DNA of the CDR3 is TGTGCCAGACCGGGACCCTACGAGCAGTACTTC. The chain recombines TRBV7-2 with TRBJ2-7; D could derive from TRBD1 or TRBD2 (5 bases each). Trimming cost V 9 bases and J 2 bases, with 8 bases left between them. Per the germline V gene, CDR1 is SGHTA and CDR2 is FQGNSA. CDR3 length: 11 residues.

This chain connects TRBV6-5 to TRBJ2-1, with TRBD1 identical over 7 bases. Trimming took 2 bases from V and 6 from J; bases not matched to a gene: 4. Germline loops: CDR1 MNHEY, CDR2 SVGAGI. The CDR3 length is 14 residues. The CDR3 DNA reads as TGTGCCAGCAGTTACCGGGACAGCGGCAATGAGCAGTTCTTC. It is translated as CASSYRDSGNEQFF.

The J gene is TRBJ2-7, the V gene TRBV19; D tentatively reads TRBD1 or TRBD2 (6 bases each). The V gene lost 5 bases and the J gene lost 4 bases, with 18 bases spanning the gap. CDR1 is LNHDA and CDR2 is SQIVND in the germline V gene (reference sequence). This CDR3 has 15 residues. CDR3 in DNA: TGTGCCAGTAGTGGCCGGGAGAGGGGGTTATACGAGCAGTACTTC. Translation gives CASSGRERGLYEQYF.

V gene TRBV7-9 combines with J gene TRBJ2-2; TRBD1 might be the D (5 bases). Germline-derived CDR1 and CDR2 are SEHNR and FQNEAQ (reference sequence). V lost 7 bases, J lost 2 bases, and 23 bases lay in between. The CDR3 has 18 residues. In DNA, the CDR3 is TGTGCCAGCAAACAAAGGGAAAAGTGGGGCTACAACACCGGGGAGCTGTTTTTT. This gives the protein CASKQREKWGYNTGELFF.

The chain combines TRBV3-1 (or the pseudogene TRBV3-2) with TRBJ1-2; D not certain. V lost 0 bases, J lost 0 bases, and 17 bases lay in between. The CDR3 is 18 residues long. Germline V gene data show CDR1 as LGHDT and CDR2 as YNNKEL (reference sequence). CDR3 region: CASSQESRWAKANYGYTF. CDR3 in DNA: TGTGCCAGCAGCCAAGAGTCGCGGTGGGCCAAAGCTAACTATGGCTACACCTTC.

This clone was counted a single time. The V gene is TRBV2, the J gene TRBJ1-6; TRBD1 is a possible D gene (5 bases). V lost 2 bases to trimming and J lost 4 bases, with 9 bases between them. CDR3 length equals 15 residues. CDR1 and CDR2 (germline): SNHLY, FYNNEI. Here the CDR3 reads CASSEYGGYNSPLHF. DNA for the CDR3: TGTGCCAGCAGTGAATATGGGGGTTATAATTCACCCCTCCACTTT. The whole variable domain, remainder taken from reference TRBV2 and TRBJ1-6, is EPEVTQTPSHQVTQMGQEVILRCVPISNHLYFYWYRQILGQKVEFLVSFYNNEISEKSEIFDDQFSVERPDGSNFTLKIRSTKLEDSAMYFCASSEYGGYNSPLHFGNGTRLTVT.

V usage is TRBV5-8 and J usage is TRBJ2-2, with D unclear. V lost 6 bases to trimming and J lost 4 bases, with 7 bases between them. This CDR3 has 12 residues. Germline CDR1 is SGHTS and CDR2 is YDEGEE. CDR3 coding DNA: TGTGCCAGCATGTTTGGCACCGGGGAGCTGTTTTTT. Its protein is CASMFGTGELFF.

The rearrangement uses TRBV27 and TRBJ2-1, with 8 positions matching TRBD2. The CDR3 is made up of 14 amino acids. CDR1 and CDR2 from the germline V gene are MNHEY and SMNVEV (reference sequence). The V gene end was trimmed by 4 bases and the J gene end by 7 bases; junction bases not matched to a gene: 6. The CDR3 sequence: CASSYEGLGNEQFF. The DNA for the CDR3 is TGTGCCAGCAGTTATGAGGGACTAGGGAATGAGCAGTTCTTC.